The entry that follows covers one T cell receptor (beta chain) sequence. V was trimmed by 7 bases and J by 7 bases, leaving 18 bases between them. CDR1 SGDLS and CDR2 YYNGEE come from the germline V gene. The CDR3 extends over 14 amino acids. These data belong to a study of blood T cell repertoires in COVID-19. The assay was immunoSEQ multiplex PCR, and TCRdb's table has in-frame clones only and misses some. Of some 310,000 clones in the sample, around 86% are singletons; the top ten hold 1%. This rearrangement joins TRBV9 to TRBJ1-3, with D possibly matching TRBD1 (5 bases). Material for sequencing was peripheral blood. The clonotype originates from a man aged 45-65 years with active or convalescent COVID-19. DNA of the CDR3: TGTGCCAGCTCCGGGATCGGGGGAAAGAACACCATATATTTT. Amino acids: CASSGIGGKNTIYF.